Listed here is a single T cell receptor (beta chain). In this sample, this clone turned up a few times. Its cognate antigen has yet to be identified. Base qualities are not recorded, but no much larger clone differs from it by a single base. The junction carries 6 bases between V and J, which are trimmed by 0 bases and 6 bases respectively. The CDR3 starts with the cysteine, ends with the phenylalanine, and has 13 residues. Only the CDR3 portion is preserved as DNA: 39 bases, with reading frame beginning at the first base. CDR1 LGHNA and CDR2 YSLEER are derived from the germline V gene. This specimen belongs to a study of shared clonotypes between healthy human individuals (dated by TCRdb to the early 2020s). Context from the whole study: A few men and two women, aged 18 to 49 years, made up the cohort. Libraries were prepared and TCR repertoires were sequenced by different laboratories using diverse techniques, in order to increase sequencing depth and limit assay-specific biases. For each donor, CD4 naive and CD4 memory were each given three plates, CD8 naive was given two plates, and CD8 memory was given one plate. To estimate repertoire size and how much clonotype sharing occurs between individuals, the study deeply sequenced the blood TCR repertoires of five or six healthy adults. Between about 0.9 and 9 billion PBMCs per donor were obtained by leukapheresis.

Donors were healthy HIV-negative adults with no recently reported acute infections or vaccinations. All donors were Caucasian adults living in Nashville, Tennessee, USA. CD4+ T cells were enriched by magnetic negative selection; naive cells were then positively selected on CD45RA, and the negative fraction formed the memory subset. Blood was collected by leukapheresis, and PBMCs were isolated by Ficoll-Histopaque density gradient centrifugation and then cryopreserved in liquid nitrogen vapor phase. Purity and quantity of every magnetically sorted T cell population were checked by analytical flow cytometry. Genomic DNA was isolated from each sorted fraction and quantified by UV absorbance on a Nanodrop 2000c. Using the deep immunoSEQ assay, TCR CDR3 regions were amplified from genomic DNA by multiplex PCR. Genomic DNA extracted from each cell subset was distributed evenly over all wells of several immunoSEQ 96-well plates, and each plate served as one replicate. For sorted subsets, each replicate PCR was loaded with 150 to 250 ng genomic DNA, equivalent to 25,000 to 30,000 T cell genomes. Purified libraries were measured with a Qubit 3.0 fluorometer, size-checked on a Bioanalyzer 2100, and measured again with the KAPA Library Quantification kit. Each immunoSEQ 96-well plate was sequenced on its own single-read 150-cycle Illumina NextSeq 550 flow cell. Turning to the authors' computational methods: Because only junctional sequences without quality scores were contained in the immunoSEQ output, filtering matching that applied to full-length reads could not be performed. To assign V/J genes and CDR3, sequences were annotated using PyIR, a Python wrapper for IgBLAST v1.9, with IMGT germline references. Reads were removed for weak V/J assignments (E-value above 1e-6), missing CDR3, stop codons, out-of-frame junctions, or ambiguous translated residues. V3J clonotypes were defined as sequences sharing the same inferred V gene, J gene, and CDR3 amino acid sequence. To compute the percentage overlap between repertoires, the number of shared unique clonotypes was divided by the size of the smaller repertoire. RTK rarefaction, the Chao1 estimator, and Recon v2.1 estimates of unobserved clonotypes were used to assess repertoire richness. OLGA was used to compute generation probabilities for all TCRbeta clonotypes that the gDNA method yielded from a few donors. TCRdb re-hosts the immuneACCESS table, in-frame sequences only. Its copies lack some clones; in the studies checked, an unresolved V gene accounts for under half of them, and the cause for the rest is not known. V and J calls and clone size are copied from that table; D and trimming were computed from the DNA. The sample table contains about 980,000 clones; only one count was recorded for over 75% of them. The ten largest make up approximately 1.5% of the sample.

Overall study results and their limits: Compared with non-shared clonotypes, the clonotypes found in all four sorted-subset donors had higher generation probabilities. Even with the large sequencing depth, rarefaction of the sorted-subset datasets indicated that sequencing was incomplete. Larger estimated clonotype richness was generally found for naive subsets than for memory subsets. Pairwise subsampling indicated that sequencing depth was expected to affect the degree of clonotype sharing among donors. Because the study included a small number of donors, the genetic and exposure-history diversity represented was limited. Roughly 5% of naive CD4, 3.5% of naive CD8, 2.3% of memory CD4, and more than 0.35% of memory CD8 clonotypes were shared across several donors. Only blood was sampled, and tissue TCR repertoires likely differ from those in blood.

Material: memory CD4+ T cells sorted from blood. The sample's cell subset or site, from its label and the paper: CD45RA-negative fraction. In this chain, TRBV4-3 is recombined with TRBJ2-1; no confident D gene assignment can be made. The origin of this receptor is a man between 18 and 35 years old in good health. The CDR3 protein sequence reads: CASSQDMGNEQFF. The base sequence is TGCGCCAGCAGCCAAGATATGGGCAATGAGCAGTTCTTC.